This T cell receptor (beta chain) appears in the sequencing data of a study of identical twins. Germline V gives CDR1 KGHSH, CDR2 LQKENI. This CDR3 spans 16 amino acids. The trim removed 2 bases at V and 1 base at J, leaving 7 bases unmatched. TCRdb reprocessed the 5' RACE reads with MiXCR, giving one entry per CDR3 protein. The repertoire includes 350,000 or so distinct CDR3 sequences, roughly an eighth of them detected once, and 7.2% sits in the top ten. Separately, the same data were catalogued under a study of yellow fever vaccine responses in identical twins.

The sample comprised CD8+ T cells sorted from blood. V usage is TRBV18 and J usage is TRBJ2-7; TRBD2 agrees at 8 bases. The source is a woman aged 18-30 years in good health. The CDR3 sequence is CASSPGTSLLSYEQYF. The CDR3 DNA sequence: TGTGCCAGCTCACCAGGGACTAGTCTGCTTTCCTACGAGCAGTACTTC. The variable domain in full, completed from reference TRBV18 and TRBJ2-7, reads NAGVMQNPRHLVRRRGQEARLRCSPMKGHSHVYWYRQLPEEGLKFMVYLQKENIIDESGMPKERFSAEFPKEGPSILRIQQVVRGDSAAYFCASSPGTSLLSYEQYFGPGTRLTVT.